This T cell receptor beta chain comes out of a study of T cells in Graves' hyperthyroidism and ophthalmopathy. Patients with ophthalmopathy all had a Clinical Activity Score of at least 3, a NOSPECS grade of at least 4 and duration under 3 months. Exclusion criteria comprised uncontrolled infection, other autoimmune disease, pregnancy or lactation. On the basis of clinical symptoms, serum thyroxine and TRAb, thyroid ultrasound and orbital computed tomography, diagnoses were made. From more than 9.5 ml of fresh peripheral blood, PBMCs were isolated. From RNA transcripts, TCR beta CDR3 regions were amplified. RT-PCR in the first round (using the HTBI primer set) targeted the TCR CDR3. TCRdb independently ran MiXCR on the multiplex PCR reads; one entry per CDR3 protein. Among hundreds of thousands of distinct CDR3 sequences listed, about 15% were seen once. V lost 7 bases to trimming and J lost 1 base; unmatched junction nucleotides: 7. Germline CDR1 is SGHRS and CDR2 is YFSETQ. The CDR3 is 14 amino acids.

In this sample, this clonotype turned up a few times. The TCR comes from a man younger than 35 with Graves' ophthalmopathy. The material sequenced was blood. The rearrangement links TRBV5-1 to TRBJ1-2; 7 nucleotides line up with TRBD1. The CDR3 DNA reads TGCGCCAGCGACCCCGGGGACAGTAACTATGGCTACACCTTC. As protein: CASDPGDSNYGYTF.